These T cell receptor beta chains were read from a single sample in a study of immune cell composition in non-small cell lung cancer. The method was immunoSEQ multiplex PCR; TCRdb's version includes in-frame clones alone and lacks a portion of them. This sample has about 1,500 clones; 75% to 85% occur once, and the top ten carry approximately 11%. What was sequenced was non-adjacent lung tissue. These receptors came from a human donor with non-small cell lung cancer. The CDR3 runs from the conserved cysteine through the conserved F or W. The D gene is left open where the match is weak. Only some rows state a clone size, as once, few, many or a class for expanded clones.

size: NA; D: TRBD2; J: TRBJ2-7; V: TRBV5-1; CDR3: CASSLTVAGGYYEQYF; DNA: TGCGCCAGCAGCTTGACCGTAGCGGGAGGGTACTACGAGCAGTACTTC
size: few; D: TRBD1; J: TRBJ2-7; V: TRBV5-6; CDR3: CASSPTGEPYEQYF; DNA: TGTGCCAGCAGCCCGACAGGGGAGCCCTACGAGCAGTACTTC
size: NA; D: TRBD1; J: TRBJ2-5; V: TRBV5-4; CDR3: CASSTWDRREGAQYF; DNA: TGTGCCAGCAGCACCTGGGACAGGCGGGAAGGGGCCCAGTACTTC
size: NA; D: TRBD2; J: TRBJ2-2; V: TRBV19; CDR3: CASRSLGSGRTGELFF; DNA: TGTGCCAGTAGATCCCTGGGGAGCGGGAGAACCGGGGAGCTGTTTTTT
size: few; D: NA; J: TRBJ2-7; V: TRBV4-2; CDR3: CASSQEPRAEQYF; DNA: TGTGCCAGCAGCCAAGAACCCAGGGCCGAGCAGTACTTC
size: NA; D: TRBD2; J: TRBJ2-2; V: TRBV19; CDR3: CASNQRGAYTGELFF; DNA: TGTGCCAGTAACCAGCGGGGGGCTTACACCGGGGAGCTGTTTTTT
size: NA; D: NA; J: TRBJ1-2; V: TRBV30; CDR3: CAWKVGGSSGGYTF; DNA: TGTGCCTGGAAGGTCGGGGGATCTTCGGGTGGCTACACCTTC
size: NA; D: NA; J: TRBJ1-1; V: TRBV19; CDR3: CASSTPATGGEAFF; DNA: TGTGCCAGTAGTACCCCAGCGACGGGAGGAGAAGCTTTCTTT
size: NA; D: NA; J: TRBJ1-1; V: TRBV21-1; CDR3: CASQGGTEAFF; DNA: TGTGCCAGCCAGGGGGGCACTGAAGCTTTCTTT
size: NA; D: TRBD2; J: TRBJ2-1; V: TRBV19; CDR3: CASSRPKLAGGYNEQFF; DNA: TGTGCCAGTAGTAGGCCTAAGTTAGCGGGGGGTTACAATGAGCAGTTCTTC
size: NA; D: NA; J: TRBJ2-5; V: TRBV5-1; CDR3: CASSKGETQYF; DNA: TGCGCCAGCAGTAAGGGGGAGACCCAGTACTTC
size: NA; D: TRBD1; J: TRBJ1-3; V: TRBV6-5; CDR3: CASGTGGFGNTIYF; DNA: TGTGCCAGCGGAACAGGGGGTTTTGGAAACACCATATATTTT
size: NA; D: NA; J: TRBJ1-1; V: TRBV5-4; CDR3: CASSYTGGDTEAFF; DNA: TGTGCCAGCAGCTACACCGGAGGGGACACTGAAGCTTTCTTT
size: NA; D: NA; J: TRBJ1-4; V: TRBV6-1; CDR3: CASSPRGVTNEKLFF; DNA: TGTGCCAGCAGCCCCCGGGGGGTTACTAATGAAAAACTGTTTTTT
size: NA; D: NA; J: TRBJ2-3; V: TRBV2; CDR3: CASSATSTDTQYF; DNA: TGTGCCAGCAGTGCAACTAGCACAGATACGCAGTATTTT
size: large; D: NA; J: TRBJ1-5; V: TRBV10-3; CDR3: CAISDSNQPQHF; DNA: TGTGCCATCAGTGACAGTAATCAGCCCCAGCATTTT
size: NA; D: TRBD2; J: TRBJ2-7; V: TRBV5-1; CDR3: CASSLAGTSGNYEQYF; DNA: TGCGCCAGCAGCTTAGCCGGGACTAGCGGGAACTACGAGCAGTACTTC
size: NA; D: TRBD2; J: TRBJ2-5; V: TRBV7-6; CDR3: CASTPGGGSHNQETQYF; DNA: TGTGCCAGCACCCCGGGGGGGGGCAGCCACAACCAAGAGACCCAGTACTTC
size: NA; D: NA; J: TRBJ2-3; V: TRBV30; CDR3: CAWEDYTDTQYF; DNA: TGTGCCTGGGAGGACTACACAGATACGCAGTATTTT
size: NA; D: NA; J: TRBJ1-1; V: TRBV2; CDR3: CASSETVFEAFF; DNA: TGTGCCAGCAGTGAGACTGTCTTTGAAGCTTTCTTT
size: few; D: TRBD2; J: TRBJ2-5; V: TRBV19; CDR3: CASSATSGGDFGETQYF; DNA: TGTGCCAGTAGTGCAACTAGCGGGGGGGACTTTGGTGAGACCCAGTACTTC
size: NA; D: TRBD2; J: TRBJ2-4; V: TRBV30; CDR3: CAWSVPGLAGAPLAF; DNA: TGTGCCTGGAGTGTACCTGGACTAGCGGGAGCCCCCTTGGCCTTC
size: NA; D: NA; J: TRBJ1-5; V: TRBV7-8; CDR3: CASSRGNNQPQHF; DNA: TGTGCCAGCAGCCGGGGGAACAATCAGCCCCAGCATTTT
size: NA; D: TRBD1; J: TRBJ2-5; V: TRBV5-4; CDR3: CASSFWDRREETQYF; DNA: TGTGCCAGCAGCTTTTGGGACAGGAGGGAGGAGACCCAGTACTTC
size: NA; D: NA; J: TRBJ2-1; V: TRBV19; CDR3: CASSMMRGSYNEQFF; DNA: TGTGCCAGTAGTATGATGAGGGGGTCCTACAATGAGCAGTTCTTC
size: once; D: TRBD1; J: TRBJ1-5; V: TRBV5-1; CDR3: CASSETGMVNQPQHF; DNA: TGCGCCAGCAGCGAGACAGGGATGGTCAATCAGCCCCAGCATTTT